These 16 T cell receptor beta chains share one sample of origin, sequenced in a study of post-analysis software for immune sequencing data. Findings and limits, study-wide: Relative to controls, patients had a few TRBV segments at higher frequency, with TRBV5-6, TRBV5-1 and TRBV20-1 among these.

TCR beta libraries were prepared from cDNA with unique molecular identifiers. TCRdb re-derived calls from the PCR reads in MiXCR, one entry per CDR3 protein. The sample carries some 240,000 distinct CDR3 sequences, 35% to 40% recorded once. For these receptors, no antigen is known. The material sequenced was blood. The origin of the receptors is a girl under 18 with multiple sclerosis.

This clonotype was seen at least ten times. The chain combines TRBV5-5 with TRBJ2-3; D possibly corresponds to TRBD2 (6 bases). The V end lost 4 bases, the J end lost 8 bases, and 14 bases lay between the germline ends. CDR3 size: 13 residues. Per the germline V gene, CDR1 is SGHKS and CDR2 is YYEKEE (reference sequence). The CDR3 here is CASSPGDPGTQYF. DNA of the CDR3: TGTGCCAGCAGCCCGGGGGATCCGGGTACGCAGTATTTT.

V is TRBV15 and J is TRBJ1-5, with D possibly TRBD1 on 6 matching bases. Trimming removed 1 base at V and 0 bases at J, with 13 bases between. There are 17 residues in the CDR3. In germline, CDR1 is LNHNV, CDR2 YYDKDF (reference sequence). CDR3 in amino acids: CATSRGRGAYSNQPQHF. The CDR3 nucleotides read TGTGCCACCAGCAGAGGAAGGGGGGCATATAGCAATCAGCCCCAGCATTTT.

This chain joins TRBV20-1 and TRBJ2-7, with 9 bases aligning to TRBD2. There are 16 residues in the CDR3. V was pared by 3 bases and J by 4 bases, with 13 bases of the junction left unmatched. CDR1 and CDR2 from the germline V gene are DFQATT and SNEGSKA (reference sequence). The CDR3 DNA reads TGCAGTGCTAGTATAGGCGGGAGGGCCCCCTTTTACGAGCAGTACTTC. Amino acid sequence: CSASIGGRAPFYEQYF.

V is TRBV19 and J is TRBJ1-4; 7 bases are shared with TRBD1. The CDR3 covers 14 residues. After removal of 6 bases from V and 7 bases from J, the junction contained 8 bases not matched to a gene. Germline V gene lookup returns CDR1 LNHDA and CDR2 SQIVND (reference sequence). In DNA, the CDR3 is TGTGCCAGTAGCATAACAGGGGCGACTGAAAAACTGTTTTTT. Translated, it gives CASSITGATEKLFF.

As to this clonotype: This may arise from a read error, as a much more abundant clone is one base away. The chain couples TRBV5-1 to TRBJ1-1; unclear D gene. The CDR3 runs 15 residues. Germline V lookup: CDR1 SGHRS, CDR2 YFSETQ. The CDR3 loop reads CASGLGAGVNTEAFF. The CDR3 bases are TGCGCCAGCGGCTTGGGCGCAGGAGTGAACACTGAAGCTTTCTTT.

As regards this clonotype: At one end the junction does not follow the germline gene, possibly because of a read error. V is TRBV12-3 or TRBV12-4 and J is TRBJ2-3; 15 positions match TRBD2. CDR3 length: 16 amino acids. The CDR3 DNA reads TGTGCCGGCAGTCCGGGACTAGCGGGAGGAGCAGATACGCAGTATTTT. It yields the protein CAGSPGLAGGADTQYF.

This clonotype showed up just a few times. A much bigger clone sits one base away, suggesting this may be a read error. J is TRBJ2-1 and V is TRBV7-8; D not certain. This CDR3 comprises 13 residues. Germline-derived CDR1 and CDR2 are SGHVS and FQNEAQ. The V end was cut by 11 bases, the J end by 8 bases, with 19 bases between. CDR3 amino acids: CAGRPRAGHEQFF. CDR3 sequence (DNA): TGTGCCGGCCGCCCCCGGGCCGGCCATGAGCAGTTCTTC.

The V call is TRBV5-1, the J call TRBJ1-2, with 7 positions matching TRBD1. CDR1 is SGHRS, CDR2 YFSETQ, per germline. The CDR3 is 15 amino acids. V shed 4 bases and J 8 bases; nucleotides not matched to a gene: 14. CDR3 sequence: CASSNPTGSVRGYTF. The CDR3 bases are TGCGCCAGCAGCAACCCGACAGGGTCGGTTCGGGGCTACACCTTC.

About this clonotype: A clone one base away is much larger, so this may be a read error. The rearrangement joins TRBV5-1 to TRBJ2-1; D might be TRBD1 or TRBD2, each matching 5 bases. The V gene's germline CDR1 is SGHRS and CDR2 YFSETQ. CDR3 length equals 14 residues. V was shortened by 3 bases and J by 7 bases, with 14 bases between the two germline ends. The CDR3 loop reads CASSWGQGPNEQFF. The CDR3, as DNA: TGCGCCAGCAGCTGGGGCCAGGGACCTAATGAGCAGTTCTTC.

This clonotype was counted between two and nine times. V and J are TRBV19 and TRBJ2-2; D might be TRBD2 (6 bases). Per germline, CDR1 LNHDA and CDR2 SQIVND (reference sequence). The CDR3 spans 17 residues. V was trimmed by 4 bases and J by 1 base, leaving 16 bases between them. The CDR3 loop is CASSKGFSGLNTGELFF. DNA for the CDR3: TGTGCCAGTAGTAAAGGGTTTAGCGGCCTGAACACCGGGGAGCTGTTTTTT.

This clonotype was observed a handful of times. This chain joins TRBV14 and TRBJ1-4, with TRBD1 identical over 9 bases. The CDR3 length is 15 residues. V lost 4 bases, J lost 7 bases, and 7 bases stayed unmatched. Per the germline V gene, CDR1 is SGHDN and CDR2 is FVKESK. The CDR3 spells CASSRTGTGSEKLFF. CDR3 nucleotide sequence: TGTGCCAGCAGCCGAACCGGGACAGGGAGTGAAAAACTGTTTTTT.

This clonotype was counted between two and nine times. Being one base from a much bigger clone, this may be a read error. The chain uses TRBV9 and TRBJ2-7; TRBD2 agrees at 8 bases. The CDR3 has 16 residues. Germline V CDR1 and CDR2: SGDLS, YYNGEE. J lost 7 bases, V lost 3 bases, and 15 bases had no gene match. The CDR3 DNA follows: TGTGCCAGCAGCGCAGGCGGGAGGAGGATTTATAATGAGCAGTACTTC. This encodes CASSAGGRRIYNEQYF. The full variable domain, its missing parts supplied by reference TRBV9 and TRBJ2-7, is DSGVTQTPKHLITATGQRVTLRCSPRSGDLSVYWYQQSLDQGLQFLIQYYNGEERAKGNILERFSAQQFPDLHSELNLSSLELGDSALYFCASSAGGRRIYNEQYFGPGTRLTVT.

In its sample, this clonotype was seen once. This chain links TRBV12-3 or TRBV12-4 with TRBJ1-5; D ambiguous. Trimming cost V 5 bases and J 9 bases, with 17 bases left between them. This CDR3 contains 14 residues. In DNA, the CDR3 is TGTGCCAGCAGTCCCCCGGGCGAGAGTGGGCCCCAGCATTTT. Protein: CASSPPGESGPQHF.

A few counts support this clonotype. The V call is TRBV29-1, the J call TRBJ2-7; D remains ambiguous. CDR1 and CDR2 from the germline V gene are SQVTM and ANQGSEA. The CDR3 length is 11 residues. V dropped 4 bases and J dropped 3 bases, with 7 bases sitting between them. CDR3 protein: CSVVVNYEQYF. CDR3 nucleotides: TGCAGCGTTGTGGTAAACTACGAGCAGTACTTC.

This clonotype was seen many times. The J gene is TRBJ2-1, the V gene TRBV10-3, with D perhaps matching TRBD2 (7 bases). Trimming cost V 5 bases and J 5 bases, with 13 bases left between them. CDR1 is ENHRY, CDR2 SYGVKD, per germline. CDR3 length: 14 residues. In nucleotides, the CDR3 is TGTGCCATCAGTCGGGGGGCTAGGGACAATGAGCAGTTCTTC. Translated: CAISRGARDNEQFF.

On this clonotype itself: Since a much larger clone is just one base distant, this may be a read error. V gene TRBV6-5 combines with J gene TRBJ1-2, with TRBD1 matching 8 bases. The CDR3 is made up of 16 amino acids. The V gene's germline CDR1 is MNHEY and CDR2 SVGAGI. The CDR3 sequence is CTSSYQPGQETHGYTF. Written as DNA, the CDR3 is TGTACCAGCAGTTACCAACCGGGACAGGAGACGCATGGCTACACCTTC.